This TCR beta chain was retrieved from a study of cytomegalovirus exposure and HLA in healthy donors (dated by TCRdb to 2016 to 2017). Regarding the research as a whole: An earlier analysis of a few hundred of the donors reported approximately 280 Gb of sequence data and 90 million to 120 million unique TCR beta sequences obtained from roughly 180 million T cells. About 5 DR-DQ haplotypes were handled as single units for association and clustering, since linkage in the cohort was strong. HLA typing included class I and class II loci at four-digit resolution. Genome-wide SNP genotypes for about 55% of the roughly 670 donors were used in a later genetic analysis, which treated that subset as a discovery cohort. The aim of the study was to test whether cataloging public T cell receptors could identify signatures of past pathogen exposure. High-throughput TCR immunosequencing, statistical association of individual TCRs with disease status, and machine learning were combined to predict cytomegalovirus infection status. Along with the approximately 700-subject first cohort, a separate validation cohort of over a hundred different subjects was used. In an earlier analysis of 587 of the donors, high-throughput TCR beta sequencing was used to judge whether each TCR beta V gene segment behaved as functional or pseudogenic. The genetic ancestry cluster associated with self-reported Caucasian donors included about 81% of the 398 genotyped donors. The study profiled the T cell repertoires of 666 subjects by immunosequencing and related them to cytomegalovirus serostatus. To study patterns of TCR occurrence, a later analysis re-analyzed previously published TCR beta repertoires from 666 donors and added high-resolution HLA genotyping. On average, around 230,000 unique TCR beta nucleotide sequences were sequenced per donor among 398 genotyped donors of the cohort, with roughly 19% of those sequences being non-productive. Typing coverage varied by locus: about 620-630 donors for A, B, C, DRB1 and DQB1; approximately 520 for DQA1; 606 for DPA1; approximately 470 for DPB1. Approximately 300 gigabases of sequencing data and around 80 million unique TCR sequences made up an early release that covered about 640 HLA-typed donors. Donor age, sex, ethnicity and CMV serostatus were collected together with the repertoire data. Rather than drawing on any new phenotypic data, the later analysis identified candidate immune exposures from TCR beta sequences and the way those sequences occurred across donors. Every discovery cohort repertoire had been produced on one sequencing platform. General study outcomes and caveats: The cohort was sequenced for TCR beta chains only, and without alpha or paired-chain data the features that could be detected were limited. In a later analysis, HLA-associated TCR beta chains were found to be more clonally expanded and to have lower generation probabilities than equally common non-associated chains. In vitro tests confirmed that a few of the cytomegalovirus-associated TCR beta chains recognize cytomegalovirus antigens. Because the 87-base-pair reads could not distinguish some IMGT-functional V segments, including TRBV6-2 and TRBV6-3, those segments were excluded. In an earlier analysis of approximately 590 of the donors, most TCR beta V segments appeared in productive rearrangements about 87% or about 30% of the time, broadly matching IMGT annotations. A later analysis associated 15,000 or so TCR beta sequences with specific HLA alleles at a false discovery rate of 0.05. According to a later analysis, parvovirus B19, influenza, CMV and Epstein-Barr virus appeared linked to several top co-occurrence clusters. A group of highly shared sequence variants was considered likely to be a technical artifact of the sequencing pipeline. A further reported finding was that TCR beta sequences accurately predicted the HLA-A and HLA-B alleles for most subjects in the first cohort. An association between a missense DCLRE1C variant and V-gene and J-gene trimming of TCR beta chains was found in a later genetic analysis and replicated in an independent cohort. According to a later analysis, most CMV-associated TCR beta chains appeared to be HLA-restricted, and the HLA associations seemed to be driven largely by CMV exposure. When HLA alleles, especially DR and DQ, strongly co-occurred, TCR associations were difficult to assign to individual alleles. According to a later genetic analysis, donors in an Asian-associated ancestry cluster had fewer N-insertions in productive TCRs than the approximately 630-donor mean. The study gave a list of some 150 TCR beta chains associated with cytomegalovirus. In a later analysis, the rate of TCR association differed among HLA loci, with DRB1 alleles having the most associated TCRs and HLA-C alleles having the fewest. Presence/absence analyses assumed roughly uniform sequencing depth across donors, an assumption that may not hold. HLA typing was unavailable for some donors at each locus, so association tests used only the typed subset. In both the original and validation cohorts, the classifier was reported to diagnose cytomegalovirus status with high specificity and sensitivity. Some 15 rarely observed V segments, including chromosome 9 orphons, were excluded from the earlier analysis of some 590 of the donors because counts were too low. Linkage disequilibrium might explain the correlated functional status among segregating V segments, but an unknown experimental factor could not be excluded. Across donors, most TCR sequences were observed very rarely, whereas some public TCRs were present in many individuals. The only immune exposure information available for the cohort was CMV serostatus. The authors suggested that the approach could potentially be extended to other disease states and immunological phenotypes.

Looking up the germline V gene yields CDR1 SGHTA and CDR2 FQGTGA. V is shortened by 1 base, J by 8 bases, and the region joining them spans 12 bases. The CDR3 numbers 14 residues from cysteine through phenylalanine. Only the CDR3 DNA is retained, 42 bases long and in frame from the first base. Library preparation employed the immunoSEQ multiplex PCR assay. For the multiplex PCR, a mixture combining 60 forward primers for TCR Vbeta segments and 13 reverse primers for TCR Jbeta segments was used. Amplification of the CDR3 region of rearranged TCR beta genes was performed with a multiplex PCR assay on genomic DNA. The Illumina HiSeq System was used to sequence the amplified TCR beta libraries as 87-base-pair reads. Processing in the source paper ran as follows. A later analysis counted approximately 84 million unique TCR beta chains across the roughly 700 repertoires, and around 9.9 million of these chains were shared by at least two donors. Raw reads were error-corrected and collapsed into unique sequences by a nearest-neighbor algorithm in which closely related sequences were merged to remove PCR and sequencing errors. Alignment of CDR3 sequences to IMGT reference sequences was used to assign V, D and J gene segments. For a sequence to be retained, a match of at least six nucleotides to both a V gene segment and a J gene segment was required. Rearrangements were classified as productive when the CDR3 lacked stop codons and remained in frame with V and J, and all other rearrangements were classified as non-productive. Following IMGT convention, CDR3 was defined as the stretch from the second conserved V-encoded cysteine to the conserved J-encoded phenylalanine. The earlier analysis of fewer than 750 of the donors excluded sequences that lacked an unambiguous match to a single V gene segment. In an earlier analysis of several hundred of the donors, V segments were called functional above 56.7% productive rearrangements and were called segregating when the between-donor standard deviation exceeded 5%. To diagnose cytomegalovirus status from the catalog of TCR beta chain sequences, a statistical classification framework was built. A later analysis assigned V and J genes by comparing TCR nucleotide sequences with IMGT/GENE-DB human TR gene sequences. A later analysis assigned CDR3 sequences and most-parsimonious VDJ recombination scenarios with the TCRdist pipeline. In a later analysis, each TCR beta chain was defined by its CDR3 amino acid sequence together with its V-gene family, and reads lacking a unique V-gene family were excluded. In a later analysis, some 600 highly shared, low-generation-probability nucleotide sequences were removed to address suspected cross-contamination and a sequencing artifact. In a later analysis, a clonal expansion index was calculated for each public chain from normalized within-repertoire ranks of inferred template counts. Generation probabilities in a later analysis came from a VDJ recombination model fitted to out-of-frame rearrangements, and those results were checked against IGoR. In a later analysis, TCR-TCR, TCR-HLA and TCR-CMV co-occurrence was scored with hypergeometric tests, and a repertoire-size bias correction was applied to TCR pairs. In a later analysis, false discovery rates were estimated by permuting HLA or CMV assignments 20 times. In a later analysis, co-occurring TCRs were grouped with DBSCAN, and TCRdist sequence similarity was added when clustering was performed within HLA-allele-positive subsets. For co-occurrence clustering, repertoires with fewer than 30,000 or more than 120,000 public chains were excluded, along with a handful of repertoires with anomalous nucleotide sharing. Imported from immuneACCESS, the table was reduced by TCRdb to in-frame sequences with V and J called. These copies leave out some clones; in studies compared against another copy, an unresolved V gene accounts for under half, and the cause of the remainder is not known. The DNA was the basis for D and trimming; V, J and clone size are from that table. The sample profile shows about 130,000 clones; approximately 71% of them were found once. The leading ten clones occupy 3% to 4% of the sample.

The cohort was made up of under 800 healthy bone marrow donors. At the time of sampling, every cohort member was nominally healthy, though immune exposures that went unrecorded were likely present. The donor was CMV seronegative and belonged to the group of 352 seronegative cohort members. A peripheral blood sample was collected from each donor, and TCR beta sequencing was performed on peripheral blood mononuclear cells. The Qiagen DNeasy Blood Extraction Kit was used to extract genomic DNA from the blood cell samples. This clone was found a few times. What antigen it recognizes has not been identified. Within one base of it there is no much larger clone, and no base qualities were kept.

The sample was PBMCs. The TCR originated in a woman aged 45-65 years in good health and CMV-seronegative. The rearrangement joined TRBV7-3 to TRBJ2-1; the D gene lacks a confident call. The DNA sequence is TGTGCCAGCAGCTTAAGAGTCGCGTTCGATGAGCAGTTCTTC. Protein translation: CASSLRVAFDEQFF.